Presented here are 29 T cell receptor beta chains from one specimen sequenced in a study of blood T cell repertoires in COVID-19 (dated by TCRdb to 2019 to 2021). Library preparation used the immunoSEQ multiplex PCR assay. TCRdb took over this immuneACCESS table, retaining in-frame rearrangements with V and J assigned. Such tables are incomplete; in checked studies, under half of the missing clones stem from an unresolved V gene, and the remainder is unexplained. The sample has approximately 230,000 clones on record, about 90% of them singletons. The ten largest make up about 3% of the sample. The sample consisted of peripheral blood. Receptor source: a man younger than 35 with active or convalescent COVID-19.

This clone was seen just once. The rearrangement links TRBV5-1 to TRBJ1-2; 7 nucleotides agree with TRBD1. The CDR3 has 19 residues. In germline, CDR1 is SGHRS, CDR2 YFSETQ. Trimming took 4 bases from V and 3 from J; bases not matched to a gene: 21. The CDR3 spells CASSPWGPGQYTNYYGYTF. The CDR3 DNA reads TGCGCCAGCAGCCCCTGGGGACCGGGACAGTACACTAACTACTATGGCTACACCTTC.

V and J are TRBV7-6 and TRBJ2-5, with a tentative D call TRBD1 (6 bases). Trimming took 5 bases from V and 4 from J, leaving 14 bases between them. CDR3 size: 14 residues. Germline V lookup: CDR1 SGHVS, CDR2 FNYEAQ. The CDR3 nucleotides are TGTGCCAGCAGCCATTTCGCAGGGGCAGAGACCCAGTACTTC. This gives the protein CASSHFAGAETQYF.

V usage is TRBV7-9 and J usage is TRBJ2-1, with 7 bases matching TRBD2. The CDR3 runs to 16 residues. The germline gives CDR1 SEHNR, CDR2 FQNEAQ (reference sequence). The J segment lost 7 bases and the V segment lost 0 bases, leaving 9 bases of the junction unmatched. CDR3 residues: CASSLAGGSGKNEQFF. The CDR3 DNA sequence: TGTGCCAGCAGCTTAGCGGGGGGGAGCGGAAAGAATGAGCAGTTCTTC.

Turning to this clone: Other DNA sequences in the sample encode the same CDR3. The chain employs TRBV5-4 and TRBJ2-2; D perhaps matches TRBD2 (5 bases). V was pared by 2 bases and J by 2 bases, with 7 bases between. Germline V gene lookup returns CDR1 SGHNT and CDR2 YYREEE (reference sequence). The CDR3 is made up of 14 amino acids. This CDR3 reads CASSLGGNTGELFF. As DNA, the CDR3 is TGTGCCAGCAGCTTAGGAGGAAACACCGGGGAGCTGTTTTTT.

This clone appeared once. V and J are TRBV5-1 and TRBJ2-1; D might be TRBD2 (5 bases). The CDR3 sequence is 12 residues long. Germline CDR1 reads SGHRS; CDR2 reads YFSETQ. V lost 2 bases, J lost 8 bases, and 8 bases lay in between. The CDR3 loop reads CASSFTADEQFF. The CDR3 DNA sequence: TGCGCCAGCAGCTTCACAGCGGATGAGCAGTTCTTC.

The chain couples TRBV7-3 to TRBJ2-7; TRBD2 agrees at 12 bases. Germline CDR1 and CDR2: SGHTA and FQGTGA. The CDR3 runs 14 residues. V trimming: 5 bases; J trimming: 2 bases; junction bases outside the gene matches: 1. The CDR3 region has the DNA TGTGCCAGCAGCCTAGCGGGAGGGCCCTACGAGCAGTACTTC. It yields the protein CASSLAGGPYEQYF. Drawing the rest from reference TRBV7-3 and TRBJ2-7, the complete variable domain is GAGVSQTPSNKVTEKGKYVELRCDPISGHTALYWYRQSLGQGPEFLIYFQGTGAADDSGLPNDRFFAVRPEGSVSTLKIQRTERGDSAVYLCASSLAGGPYEQYFGPGTRLTVT.

The CDR3 region is CASRQRGQSSPLHF. DNA of the CDR3: TGTGCCAGCAGGCAGAGGGGGCAGAGTTCACCCCTCCACTTT. This chain connects TRBV6-5 to TRBJ1-6; 7 bases are shared with TRBD1. The CDR3 runs 14 residues. V lost 6 bases and J lost 9; bases outside the gene matches: 8. CDR1 and CDR2 (germline): MNHEY, SVGAGI.

The chain uses TRBV7-9 and TRBJ2-3; D might be TRBD2 (5 bases). V shed 5 bases and J shed 2 bases, with 11 bases lying between them. This CDR3 has 14 amino acids. Germline V gene sequence: CDR1 SEHNR, CDR2 FQNEAQ (reference sequence). CDR3 protein: CASSPGLNTDTQYF. DNA for the CDR3: TGTGCCAGCAGCCCCGGACTGAACACAGATACGCAGTATTTT.

This chain's CDR3 is CASSGDRDHYEQYF. CDR3 nucleotide sequence: TGCGCCAGCAGCGGAGACAGGGACCACTACGAGCAGTACTTC. V and J are TRBV5-1 and TRBJ2-7, with 7 bases aligning to TRBD1. Trimming cost V 4 bases and J 3 bases; bases outside gene matches: 7. CDR1 is SGHRS and CDR2 is YFSETQ in the germline V gene. This CDR3 has 14 residues.

Only a few counts were recorded for this clone. This sample also contains other DNA sequences that code for the same CDR3. The chain links TRBV7-2 to TRBJ1-5; TRBD1 is a possible D gene (5 bases). This CDR3 is built from 14 residues. CDR1 and CDR2 (germline): SGHTA, FQGNSA. The ends were cut back, 1 base at V and 2 bases at J, with 6 bases in the middle. This chain's CDR3 is CASSLVGGNQPQHF. Written as DNA, the CDR3 is TGTGCCAGCAGCTTAGTAGGGGGCAATCAGCCCCAGCATTTT.

This clone turned up a few times. The chain has TRBV6-2 or TRBV6-3 and TRBJ2-7, with 7 bases that match TRBD1. The CDR3 sequence is 14 residues long. Germline values: CDR1 MNHEY, CDR2 SVGEGT. Unmatched junction bases numbered 4, after V lost 2 bases and J lost 3 bases. The CDR3 reads CASSYGDSFYEQYF. Written as DNA, the CDR3 is TGTGCCAGCAGTTACGGGGACAGCTTCTACGAGCAGTACTTC.

The chain couples TRBV4-3 to TRBJ1-5, with a tentative D call TRBD1 (5 bases). The germline V and J ends were trimmed by 4 bases and 7 bases, with 14 bases remaining between them. The CDR3 has 14 residues. Germline V gene sequence: CDR1 LGHNA, CDR2 YSLEER. The CDR3 loop is CASSLAVDRQPQHF. The CDR3 DNA sequence: TGCGCCAGCAGCCTAGCAGTCGACAGACAGCCCCAGCATTTT.

This chain joins TRBV19 and TRBJ2-7, with 16 bases that match TRBD2. The ends lost 3 bases at V and 7 bases at J; junction bases unmatched: 12. Germline-derived CDR1 and CDR2 are LNHDA and SQIVND (reference sequence). The CDR3 is 18 residues long. The CDR3 nucleotides are TGTGCCAGTAGTATCCACCCTGGGACTAGCGGGGGGGCCGGAGAGCAGTACTTC. Translation: CASSIHPGTSGGAGEQYF.

The V gene is TRBV6-5, the J gene TRBJ2-5, with 8 bases fitting TRBD2. The CDR3 has 14 residues. Losses at the gene ends were 5 bases for V and 1 base for J; bases not matched to a gene: 3. Per germline, CDR1 MNHEY and CDR2 SVGAGI. CDR3 amino acids: CASSPTSGQETQYF. The DNA of the CDR3 is TGTGCCAGCAGTCCCACTAGCGGCCAAGAGACCCAGTACTTC.

This clone occurred once. This chain connects TRBV18 to TRBJ1-4, with D possibly matching TRBD1 (5 bases). The CDR3 sequence is 15 residues long. Germline CDR1 and CDR2: KGHSH and LQKENI. Between the trimmed V and J ends, which lost 2 bases and 1 base, there was a span of 8 bases. CDR3 coding DNA: TGTGCCAGCTCACCAAACGGGGGAACTAATGAAAAACTGTTTTTT. It yields the protein CASSPNGGTNEKLFF.

The CDR3 DNA is TGTGCCTACCTAGGGGATATGAACACTGAAGCTTTCTTT. It encodes CAYLGDMNTEAFF. The genes are TRBV30 and TRBJ1-1; D might be TRBD1 (5 bases). CDR3 length: 13 residues. Germline V gene data show CDR1 as GTSNPN and CDR2 as SVGIG (reference sequence). V lost 7 bases, J lost 0 bases, and 12 bases lay in between.

The CDR3 is CASSWGLAGMETQYF. As DNA, the CDR3 is TGTGCCAGCAGTTGGGGACTAGCGGGAATGGAGACCCAGTACTTC. The V and J genes are TRBV6-5 and TRBJ2-5, with TRBD2 matching over 13 bases. Trimming removed 4 bases from V and 5 bases from J; junction bases left unmatched: 4. Germline V gene data show CDR1 as MNHEY and CDR2 as SVGAGI. The CDR3 has 15 residues.

The V call is TRBV6-1, the J call TRBJ1-1; D remains unclear. CDR3 size: 14 residues. Germline loops: CDR1 MNHNS, CDR2 SASEGT. V lost 2 bases and J 4 bases, leaving 11 bases between the germline ends. The CDR3 DNA reads TGTGCCAGCAGTGAATGGTTCTCCGGCACTGAAGCTTTCTTT. Its protein is CASSEWFSGTEAFF.

This rearrangement joins TRBV6-6 to TRBJ1-1; D not certain. The V end lost 0 bases, the J end lost 3 bases, and 5 bases lay between the germline ends. This CDR3 is built from 13 residues. The germline CDR1 and CDR2 sequences are MNHNY and SVGAGI (reference sequence). As DNA, the CDR3 is TGTGCCAGCAGTTACTCCGAGGACACTGAAGCTTTCTTT. Its protein is CASSYSEDTEAFF.

The V and J genes are TRBV15 and TRBJ1-2; perhaps TRBD1 as D (5 bases). The CDR3 length is 16 residues. Trimming pared 0 bases from V and 5 bases from J, leaving 16 bases between. The germline CDR1 and CDR2 sequences are LNHNV and YYDKDF (reference sequence). CDR3 residues: CATSRDRRGVRYGYTF. In nucleotides, the CDR3 is TGTGCCACCAGCAGAGATCGGCGGGGCGTGAGATATGGCTACACCTTC. Full variable domain (missing parts from reference TRBV15 and TRBJ1-2): DAMVIQNPRYQVTQFGKPVTLSCSQTLNHNVMYWYQQKSSQAPKLLFHYYDKDFNNEADTPDNFQSRRPNTSFCFLDIRSPGLGDTAMYLCATSRDRRGVRYGYTFGSGTRLTVV.

The chain uses TRBV5-1 and TRBJ1-4; the D is unclear. The V end was cut by 4 bases, the J end by 4 bases, with 11 bases between. Germline loops: CDR1 SGHRS, CDR2 YFSETQ. CDR3 length: 14 amino acids. CDR3 coding DNA: TGCGCCAGCAGCCCTAGACGGGGTAATGAAAAACTGTTTTTT. Its protein is CASSPRRGNEKLFF.

The chain carries TRBV27 and TRBJ1-4, with D unresolved. CDR1 is MNHEY, CDR2 SMNVEV, per germline (reference sequence). The CDR3 has 20 residues. V shed 6 bases and J shed 4 bases, with 30 bases lying between them. The CDR3 reads CASRAIELRGRENYNEKLFF. CDR3 DNA sequence: TGTGCCAGCAGAGCCATCGAGCTTCGAGGCAGAGAGAATTATAATGAAAAACTGTTTTTT.

This clone was seen only once. The V and J genes are TRBV2 and TRBJ1-2; D perhaps matches TRBD1 (5 bases). The V gene's germline CDR1 is SNHLY and CDR2 FYNNEI. V was shortened by 6 bases and J by 6 bases, with 14 bases between the two germline ends. This CDR3 is 13 amino acids long. CDR3 amino acids: CASRGTGRNGYTF. CDR3 coding DNA: TGTGCCAGCAGGGGAACAGGTCGCAATGGCTACACCTTC.

This chain's CDR3 is CASSYSSGRSSYEQYF. Written as DNA, the CDR3 is TGTGCCAGCAGTTACTCGAGCGGGAGGAGCTCCTACGAGCAGTACTTC. V usage is TRBV6-5 and J usage is TRBJ2-7; 9 bases are a match to TRBD2. J was trimmed by 0 bases and V by 0 bases; bases with no gene match: 3. CDR3 length: 16 residues. Germline V gene sequence: CDR1 MNHEY, CDR2 SVGAGI.

V gene TRBV6-4 combines with J gene TRBJ2-7, with TRBD1 identical over 9 bases. Trimming cost V 4 bases and J 5 bases; bases outside gene matches: 9. The CDR3 runs to 15 residues. The germline V gene encodes CDR1 MRHNA and CDR2 SNTAGT. The CDR3 is CASSGAGTGKHEQYF. DNA for the CDR3: TGTGCCAGCAGTGGAGCCGGGACAGGGAAGCACGAGCAGTACTTC.

This clone was seen just once. The rearrangement joins TRBV30 to TRBJ1-2, with D uncertain. CDR3 length: 13 amino acids. Trimming took 2 bases from V and 0 from J, leaving 7 bases between them. The germline V gene encodes CDR1 GTSNPN and CDR2 SVGIG (reference sequence). The CDR3 protein is CAWSQPANYGYTF. In DNA, the CDR3 is TGTGCCTGGAGTCAACCGGCTAACTATGGCTACACCTTC.

This clone appeared once. The chain's CDR3 is CASSQTSSQETQYF. DNA of the CDR3: TGTGCCAGTAGCCAGACTAGCAGTCAAGAGACCCAGTACTTC. The chain joins TRBV19 to TRBJ2-5; 7 bases agree with TRBD2. CDR1 LNHDA and CDR2 SQIVND come from the germline V gene (reference sequence). V was pared by 6 bases and J by 2 bases, with 6 bases of the junction left unmatched. This CDR3 region has 14 residues.

The V and J genes are TRBV24-1 and TRBJ2-7; 9 nucleotides agree with TRBD1. Germline CDR1 is KGHDR and CDR2 is SFDVKD. The CDR3 totals 16 residues. Trimming took 8 bases from V and 7 from J; bases not matched to a gene: 17. The CDR3 nucleotides are TGTGCCACCATACTCGACCGGGACAGGGAGGTTGGGGAGCAGTACTTC. Protein product: CATILDRDREVGEQYF.

The gene calls are TRBV24-1 and TRBJ1-1; D gene uncertain. The germline CDR1 and CDR2 sequences are KGHDR and SFDVKD. The CDR3 loop spans 13 amino acids. V shed 4 bases and J shed 2 bases, with 7 bases lying between them. The CDR3 reads CATSDHKNTEAFF. CDR3 in DNA: TGTGCCACCAGTGACCACAAAAACACTGAAGCTTTCTTT.